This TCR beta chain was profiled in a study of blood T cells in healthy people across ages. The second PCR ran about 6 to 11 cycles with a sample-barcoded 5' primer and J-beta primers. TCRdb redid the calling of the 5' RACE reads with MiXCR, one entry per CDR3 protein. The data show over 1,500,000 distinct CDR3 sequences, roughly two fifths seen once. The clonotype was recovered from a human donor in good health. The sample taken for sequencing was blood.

CDR3 sequence reads: CASSHQGGSLGGEKLFF. DNA for the CDR3: TGTGCCAGCAGTCACCAGGGAGGCAGTTTAGGGGGTGAAAAACTGTTTTTT. V is TRBV7-8 and J is TRBJ1-4; D perhaps matches TRBD1 (6 bases). Germline V lookup: CDR1 SGHVS, CDR2 FQNEAQ. The CDR3 has 17 amino acids. Trimming took off 6 bases at V and 7 bases at J, with 24 bases between the two ends. Based on the CDR3 plus reference TRBV7-8 and TRBJ1-4, the full variable domain is GAGVSQSPRYKVAKRGQDVALRCDPISGHVSLFWYQQALGQGPEFLTYFQNEAQLDKSGLPSDRFFAERPEGSVSTLKIQRTQQEDSAVYLCASSHQGGSLGGEKLFFGSGTQLSVL.